The T cell receptor beta chain described here comes from a study of T cell responses to AZD1222 COVID-19 vaccine. General study findings and limits: The study found vaccine-associated CD4 TCRs spanning spike, dominant at 160-218 and 743-854. Recipients of two AZD1222 doses showed rising Spike-specific TCR breadth and depth. All repertoire sampling was performed exclusively after the peak T cell response.

A note on this clone: The target antigen is unknown.

CDR1 PRHDT and CDR2 FYEKMQ come from the germline V gene (reference sequence). V trimming: 5 bases; J trimming: 2 bases; junction bases outside the gene matches: 5. The CDR3 consists of 14 residues. Using immunoSEQ multiplex PCR, the repertoire was profiled, and TCRdb retains in-frame clones only, with some absent. In the table there are some 93,000 clones, 88% of which are singletons. The sample in question was peripheral blood, obtained 28 days after the second AZD1222 dose. This receptor was obtained from an adult who received the AZD1222 COVID-19 vaccine. The genes are TRBV13 and TRBJ1-1; 7 positions agree with TRBD1. The CDR3, as DNA: TGTGCCAGCAGCAATAACAGGGGAAACACTGAAGCTTTCTTT. Encoded protein: CASSNNRGNTEAFF. Combining the CDR3 with reference TRBV13 and TRBJ1-1 gives the whole variable domain AAGVIQSPRHLIKEKRETATLKCYPIPRHDTVYWYQQGPGQDPQFLISFYEKMQSDKGSIPDRFSAQQFSDYHSELNMSSLELGDSALYFCASSNNRGNTEAFFGQGTRLTVV.